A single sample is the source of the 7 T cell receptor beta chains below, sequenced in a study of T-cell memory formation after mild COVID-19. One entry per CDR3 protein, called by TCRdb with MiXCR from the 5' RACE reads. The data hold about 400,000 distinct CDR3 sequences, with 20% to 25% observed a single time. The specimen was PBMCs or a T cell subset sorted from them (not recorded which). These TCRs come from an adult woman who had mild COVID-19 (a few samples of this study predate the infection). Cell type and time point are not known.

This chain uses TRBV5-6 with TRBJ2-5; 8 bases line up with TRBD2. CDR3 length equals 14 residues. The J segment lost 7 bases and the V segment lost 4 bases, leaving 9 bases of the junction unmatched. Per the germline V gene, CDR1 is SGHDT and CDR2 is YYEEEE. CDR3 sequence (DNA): TGTGCCAGCAGCGCCGGGACTAGGGAGTTGACCCAGTACTTC. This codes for CASSAGTRELTQYF.

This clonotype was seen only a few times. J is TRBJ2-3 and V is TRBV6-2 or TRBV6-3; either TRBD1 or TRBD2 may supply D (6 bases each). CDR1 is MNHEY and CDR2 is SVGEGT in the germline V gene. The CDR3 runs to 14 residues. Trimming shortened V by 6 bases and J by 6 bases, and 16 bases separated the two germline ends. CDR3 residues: CASRWGAAGDTQYF. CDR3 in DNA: TGTGCCAGCAGGTGGGGGGCCGCCGGGGATACGCAGTATTTT.

This CDR3 reads CASSQTGKTVNTEAFF. CDR3 nucleotides: TGTGCCAGCAGCCAAACAGGGAAGACAGTGAACACTGAAGCTTTCTTT. V usage is TRBV7-3 and J usage is TRBJ1-1, with a weak D call TRBD1 (6 bases). Germline V gives CDR1 SGHTA, CDR2 FQGTGA. Trimming removed 5 bases at V and 0 bases at J, with 16 bases between. This CDR3 has 16 amino acids.

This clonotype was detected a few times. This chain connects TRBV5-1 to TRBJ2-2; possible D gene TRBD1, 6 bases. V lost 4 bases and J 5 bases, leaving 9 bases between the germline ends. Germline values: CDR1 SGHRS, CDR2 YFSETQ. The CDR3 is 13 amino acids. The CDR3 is CASSEQGTGELFF. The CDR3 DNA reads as TGCGCCAGCAGCGAACAGGGTACCGGGGAGCTGTTTTTT. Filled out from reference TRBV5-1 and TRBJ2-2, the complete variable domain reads KAGVTQTPRYLIKTRGQQVTLSCSPISGHRSVSWYQQTPGQGLQFLFEYFSETQRNKGNFPGRFSGRQFSNSRSEMNVSTLELGDSALYLCASSEQGTGELFFGEGSRLTVL.

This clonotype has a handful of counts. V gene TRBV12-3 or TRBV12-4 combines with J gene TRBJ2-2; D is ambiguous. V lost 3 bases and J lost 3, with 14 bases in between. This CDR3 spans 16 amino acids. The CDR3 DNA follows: TGTGCCAGCAGTTTGGTTGGGGTTTCGGACACCGGGGAGCTGTTTTTT. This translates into CASSLVGVSDTGELFF.

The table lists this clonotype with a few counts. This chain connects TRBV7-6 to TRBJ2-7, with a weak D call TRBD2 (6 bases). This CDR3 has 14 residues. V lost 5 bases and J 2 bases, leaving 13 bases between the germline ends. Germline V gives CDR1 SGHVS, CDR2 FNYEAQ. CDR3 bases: TGTGCCAGCAGCCCCGGAGGGGCCACCTACGAGCAGTACTTC. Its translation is CASSPGGATYEQYF. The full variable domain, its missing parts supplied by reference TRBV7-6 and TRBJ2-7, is GAGVSQSPRYKVTKRGQDVALRCDPISGHVSLYWYRQALGQGPEFLTYFNYEAQQDKSGLPNDRFSAERPEGSISTLTIQRTEQRDSAMYRCASSPGGATYEQYFGPGTRLTVT.

CDR3 coding DNA: TGCGCCAGCAGCACCGGGACAGGCTCCTACAATGAGCAGTTCTTC. This codes for CASSTGTGSYNEQFF. The gene calls are TRBV5-1 and TRBJ2-1, with 8 bases aligning to TRBD1. Germline lookup yields CDR1 SGHRS and CDR2 YFSETQ. CDR3 length equals 15 residues. V lost 4 bases to trimming and J lost 0 bases; unmatched junction nucleotides: 3. The full variable domain, with the rest looked up from reference TRBV5-1 and TRBJ2-1, is KAGVTQTPRYLIKTRGQQVTLSCSPISGHRSVSWYQQTPGQGLQFLFEYFSETQRNKGNFPGRFSGRQFSNSRSEMNVSTLELGDSALYLCASSTGTGSYNEQFFGPGTRLTVL.